The 29 T cell receptor beta chains in this list originate from one sample, sequenced in a study of cytomegalovirus exposure and HLA in healthy donors (TCRdb year 2017). Libraries were made using the immunoSEQ multiplex PCR assay. The multiplex PCR relied on a mix of 60 forward primers for TCR Vbeta segments and 13 reverse primers for TCR Jbeta segments. TCRdb limited this immuneACCESS table to in-frame rearrangements with V and J called. A share of clones is missing; checked studies link under half to unresolved V genes, and the rest is unexplained. The table for this sample lists roughly 160,000 clones; around four fifths of them were counted only once. 1.3% of the sample rests with the top ten. What was sequenced was PBMCs. Receptor source: a woman aged 50 to 65 in good health and CMV-seronegative.

The chain joins TRBV6-1 to TRBJ2-7, with D possibly TRBD1 on 6 matching bases. This CDR3 is 13 amino acids long. Germline assignment: CDR1 MNHNS and CDR2 SASEGT. V was pared by 6 bases and J by 0 bases, with 9 bases between. The CDR3 DNA follows: TGTGCCAGCAGGAAGGACAGCTCCTACGAGCAGTACTTC. This encodes CASRKDSSYEQYF.

The chain employs TRBV10-1 and TRBJ2-7, with 7 bases aligning to TRBD1. Trimming took 6 bases from V and 0 from J; bases not matched to a gene: 5. The CDR3 spans 14 residues. Germline V gene data show CDR1 as WNHNN and CDR2 as SYGVQD (reference sequence). The CDR3 nucleotides read TGCGCCAGCAGCCGGACAGGACTCTCCTACGAGCAGTACTTC. Protein: CASSRTGLSYEQYF.

The gene calls are TRBV18 and TRBJ2-7; 12 nucleotides align to TRBD1. This CDR3 region has 15 residues. V gave up 5 bases and J gave up 4 bases; unmatched junction bases: 6. Germline CDR1 is KGHSH and CDR2 is LQKENI. CDR3 nucleotide sequence: TGTGCCAGCTCATCCCCGGGACAGGGGGCTTACGAGCAGTACTTC. It codes for CASSSPGQGAYEQYF. The variable domain in full, completed from reference TRBV18 and TRBJ2-7, reads NAGVMQNPRHLVRRRGQEARLRCSPMKGHSHVYWYRQLPEEGLKFMVYLQKENIIDESGMPKERFSAEFPKEGPSILRIQQVVRGDSAAYFCASSSPGQGAYEQYFGPGTRLTVT.

The CDR3 is CASSLLGADTEAFF. The CDR3 DNA reads as TGCGCCAGCAGCTTGTTAGGAGCCGACACTGAAGCTTTCTTT. This chain connects TRBV5-1 to TRBJ1-1; D gene ambiguous. The CDR3 runs 14 residues. V lost 1 base to trimming and J lost 3 bases, with 10 bases between them. Germline V gene data show CDR1 as SGHRS and CDR2 as YFSETQ.

The chain uses TRBV5-1 and TRBJ2-1; 12 bases fit TRBD2. This CDR3 contains 16 residues. The germline gives CDR1 SGHRS, CDR2 YFSETQ. After removal of 0 bases from V and 8 bases from J, the junction contained 6 bases not matched to a gene. In DNA, the CDR3 is TGCGCCAGCAGCTTGGGACTAGCGGGAGTCTTTGATGAGCAGTTCTTC. Amino acid sequence: CASSLGLAGVFDEQFF. Full variable domain (rest looked up from reference TRBV5-1 and TRBJ2-1): KAGVTQTPRYLIKTRGQQVTLSCSPISGHRSVSWYQQTPGQGLQFLFEYFSETQRNKGNFPGRFSGRQFSNSRSEMNVSTLELGDSALYLCASSLGLAGVFDEQFFGPGTRLTVL.

This clone was detected only once. This rearrangement joins TRBV29-1 to TRBJ1-4; TRBD1 is a possible D gene (6 bases). Germline V CDR1 and CDR2: SQVTM, ANQGSEA. CDR3 size: 12 residues. Trimming took off 6 bases at V and 8 bases at J, with 13 bases between the two ends. The CDR3 DNA reads as TGCAGCGTCCTGGGGGCCCCGGAAAAACTGTTTTTT. It specifies CSVLGAPEKLFF.

The J gene is TRBJ2-7, the V gene TRBV29-1; TRBD2 matches at 7 bases. The CDR3 length is 12 residues. Germline V gene data show CDR1 as SQVTM and CDR2 as ANQGSEA. V gave up 7 bases and J gave up 0 bases; unmatched junction bases: 3. CDR3 sequence reads: CSAREGSYEQYF. Here the CDR3 DNA reads TGCAGCGCCAGGGAGGGCTCCTACGAGCAGTACTTC.

The chain recombines TRBV15 with TRBJ2-3; 10 nucleotides align to TRBD2. The germline V gene has CDR1 LNHNV and CDR2 YYDKDF (reference sequence). The J segment lost 6 bases and the V segment lost 3 bases, leaving 6 bases of the junction unmatched. This CDR3 is 15 amino acids long. CDR3 loop: CATSRIAGGRDTQYF. The CDR3 DNA reads TGTGCCACCAGCAGGATAGCGGGGGGACGGGATACGCAGTATTTT.

The rearrangement joins TRBV27 to TRBJ2-7; the D gene is possibly TRBD1 (7 bases). Per the germline V gene, CDR1 is MNHEY and CDR2 is SMNVEV (reference sequence). Between the trimmed V and J ends, which lost 5 bases and 0 bases, there was a span of 14 bases. This CDR3 spans 15 amino acids. As DNA, the CDR3 is TGTGCCAGCAGTCCTGCGGGACAGCTCTCCTACGAGCAGTACTTC. Translation gives CASSPAGQLSYEQYF.

The genes are TRBV27 and TRBJ2-3; TRBD2 aligns across 9 bases. V shed 6 bases, J shed 2 bases, and the junction held 12 bases outside the gene matches. The germline gives CDR1 MNHEY, CDR2 SMNVEV (reference sequence). CDR3 length equals 17 residues. This chain's CDR3 is CASRGILAGDLTDTQYF. In nucleotides, the CDR3 is TGTGCCAGCAGGGGAATCTTAGCGGGGGACCTCACAGATACGCAGTATTTT.

This clone has only a few counts. The chain joins TRBV27 to TRBJ2-2; weak D call: TRBD1 (6 bases). CDR3 size: 14 residues. V lost 1 base, J lost 7 bases, and 10 bases lay in between. CDR1 MNHEY and CDR2 SMNVEV come from the germline V gene (reference sequence). CDR3 protein: CASSLFGGRGELFF. In DNA, the CDR3 is TGTGCCAGCAGTTTATTTGGGGGCCGCGGGGAGCTGTTTTTT.

This clone was found once. The CDR3 DNA follows: TGTGCCAGCAGTGCCAGGTGGGGGGAAATAACGAACACCGGGGAGCTGTTTTTT. It is translated as CASSARWGEITNTGELFF. The chain is built from TRBV28 and TRBJ2-2, with D maybe TRBD2 (6 bases). The CDR3 extends over 18 amino acids. The V end lost 5 bases, the J end lost 0 bases, and 19 bases lay between the germline ends. CDR1 is MDHEN, CDR2 SYDVKM, per germline.

The V and J genes are TRBV28 and TRBJ1-4; D might be TRBD1 (5 bases). Trimming pared 6 bases from V and 0 bases from J, leaving 14 bases between. Germline CDR1 MDHEN, CDR2 SYDVKM. CDR3 length equals 16 residues. The chain's CDR3 is CASSRLAGTTNEKLFF. DNA of the CDR3: TGTGCCAGCAGCCGCCTGGCAGGGACAACTAATGAAAAACTGTTTTTT.

This clone has a single count. V gene TRBV11-2 combines with J gene TRBJ2-7, with unresolved D. This CDR3 spans 11 amino acids. Per germline, CDR1 SGHAT and CDR2 FQNNGV. V was shortened by 3 bases and J by 3 bases, with 3 bases between the two germline ends. Written as DNA, the CDR3 is TGTGCCAGCAGCTTCTACTACGAGCAGTACTTC. Encoded protein: CASSFYYEQYF.

Note on this clone: It is likely a read error, because the conserved phenylalanine at the end of the CDR3 is missing. The J gene is TRBJ1-5, the V gene TRBV27, with D unclear. Trimming took 5 bases from V and 1 from J, leaving 12 bases between them. CDR1 and CDR2 from the germline V gene are MNHEY and SMNVEV (reference sequence). The CDR3 is 15 amino acids. CDR3 nucleotide sequence: TGTGCCAGCAGTGAAGCGGAACGGAGCAATCAGCCCCAGCATCTT. Residues: CASSEAERSNQPQHL.

This chain links TRBV7-6 with TRBJ2-1; TRBD2 matches at 11 bases. The germline V gene has CDR1 SGHVS and CDR2 FNYEAQ. Trimming removed 6 bases from V and 0 bases from J; junction bases left unmatched: 4. The CDR3 spans 16 residues. The CDR3 protein is CASRSSGGSSYNEQFF. The CDR3 DNA reads TGTGCCAGCAGGTCTAGCGGGGGGAGCTCCTACAATGAGCAGTTCTTC. Based on the CDR3 plus reference TRBV7-6 and TRBJ2-1, the full variable domain is GAGVSQSPRYKVTKRGQDVALRCDPISGHVSLYWYRQALGQGPEFLTYFNYEAQQDKSGLPNDRFSAERPEGSISTLTIQRTEQRDSAMYRCASRSSGGSSYNEQFFGPGTRLTVL.

Here the CDR3 reads CASSLRTGEYYGYTF. The CDR3 nucleotides are TGTGCCAGCAGTTTAAGGACAGGGGAGTACTATGGCTACACCTTC. The chain employs TRBV28 and TRBJ1-2; 9 nucleotides line up with TRBD1. CDR3 length: 15 amino acids. From germline, CDR1 is MDHEN and CDR2 SYDVKM. V lost 2 bases, J lost 3 bases, and 4 bases stayed unmatched.

V and J are TRBV28 and TRBJ1-2; D not certain. The CDR3 consists of 12 residues. Per the germline V gene, CDR1 is MDHEN and CDR2 is SYDVKM. V gave up 6 bases and J gave up 1 base, with 6 bases separating them. The CDR3 region is CASSQINYGYTF. Written as DNA, the CDR3 is TGTGCCAGCAGCCAGATTAACTATGGCTACACCTTC.

The J gene is TRBJ2-1, the V gene TRBV5-1; 8 positions match TRBD1. The J segment lost 0 bases and the V segment lost 0 bases, leaving 2 bases of the junction unmatched. Per the germline V gene, CDR1 is SGHRS and CDR2 is YFSETQ. This CDR3 is built from 16 residues. The CDR3 spells CASSLDGQGSYNEQFF. In nucleotides, the CDR3 is TGCGCCAGCAGCTTGGACGGACAGGGCTCCTACAATGAGCAGTTCTTC.

The chain has TRBV19 and TRBJ2-3, with a weak D call TRBD2 (6 bases). Germline CDR1 is LNHDA and CDR2 is SQIVND (reference sequence). V lost 3 bases, J lost 0 bases, and 10 bases lay in between. The CDR3 has 15 residues. CDR3 sequence (DNA): TGTGCCAGTAGTATGGGGCGGGGTAGCACAGATACGCAGTATTTT. Translating it yields CASSMGRGSTDTQYF.

V gene TRBV5-1 combines with J gene TRBJ2-2; D gene uncertain. Germline V lookup: CDR1 SGHRS, CDR2 YFSETQ. V shed 4 bases and J shed 1 base, with 8 bases lying between them. CDR3 length equals 14 residues. CDR3 sequence reads: CASSPTVNTGELFF. The CDR3, as DNA: TGCGCCAGCAGCCCTACAGTGAACACCGGGGAGCTGTTTTTT.

This clone was observed a handful of times. The CDR3 DNA reads TGTGCCAGCCAGCAGGGGGCTCATCGAAATCAGCCCCAGCATTTT. Protein product: CASQQGAHRNQPQHF. The chain couples TRBV6-1 to TRBJ1-5; 8 bases match TRBD1. The J segment lost 4 bases and the V segment lost 8 bases, leaving 10 bases of the junction unmatched. Germline V lookup: CDR1 MNHNS, CDR2 SASEGT. This CDR3 is built from 15 residues.

The chain joins TRBV4-1 to TRBJ1-1; D might be TRBD1 (6 bases). Germline CDR1 reads MGHRA; CDR2 reads YSYEKL. The CDR3 spans 14 residues. V gave up 2 bases and J gave up 2 bases, with 9 bases separating them. CDR3 bases: TGCGCCAGCAGCCAAAAACAGGGTAACACTGAAGCTTTCTTT. Translated, it gives CASSQKQGNTEAFF.

V is TRBV5-1 and J is TRBJ2-5; D perhaps matches TRBD1 (6 bases). Germline lookup yields CDR1 SGHRS and CDR2 YFSETQ. CDR3 length: 13 residues. Trimming removed 5 bases at V and 11 bases at J, with 19 bases between. Here the CDR3 DNA reads TGCGCCAGCAGGACAGGCGTAGGAGTTGAGCAGTACTTC. Translating gives CASRTGVGVEQYF.

The chain combines TRBV11-3 with TRBJ2-2, with 7 bases aligning to TRBD1. This CDR3 spans 15 amino acids. The junction had 7 bases not matched to a gene; V was cut back by 5 bases and J by 4 bases. Germline V gene data show CDR1 as SGHNT and CDR2 as YENEEA. The CDR3: CASSAHRGSTGELFF. Here the CDR3 DNA reads TGTGCCAGCAGCGCCCACAGGGGAAGCACCGGGGAGCTGTTTTTT.

The chain combines TRBV11-2 with TRBJ1-1, with D tentatively TRBD1 (6 bases). The CDR3 runs 13 residues. The germline CDR1 and CDR2 sequences are SGHAT and FQNNGV. Trimming cost V 6 bases and J 1 base, with 9 bases left between them. CDR3 sequence reads: CASRPDRNTEAFF. The CDR3 DNA follows: TGTGCCAGCAGACCGGACAGGAACACTGAAGCTTTCTTT.

V is TRBV30 and J is TRBJ2-3, with a weak D call TRBD1 (5 bases). This CDR3 has 15 amino acids. V was trimmed by 1 base and J by 2 bases, leaving 13 bases between them. Germline lookup yields CDR1 GTSNPN and CDR2 SVGIG (reference sequence). The DNA for the CDR3 is TGTGCCTGGAGTGAGGCCTCAGGGTTCACAGATACGCAGTATTTT. The encoded protein is CAWSEASGFTDTQYF. Together with reference TRBV30 and TRBJ2-3, the CDR3 gives the full variable domain: SQTIHQWPATLVQPVGSPLSLECTVEGTSNPNLYWYRQAAGRGLQLLFYSVGIGQISSEVPQNLSASRPQDRQFILSSKKLLLSDSGFYLCAWSEASGFTDTQYFGPGTRLTVL.

The gene calls are TRBV6-6 and TRBJ2-3, with TRBD1 as a possible D gene (5 bases). V shed 2 bases and J shed 2 bases, with 14 bases lying between them. Germline V gene lookup returns CDR1 MNHNY and CDR2 SVGAGI (reference sequence). This CDR3 has 16 residues. CDR3: CASSYTQFGATDTQYF. The CDR3 DNA is TGTGCCAGCAGTTACACTCAATTTGGGGCCACAGATACGCAGTATTTT.

This clone was picked up a small number of times. The V gene is TRBV2, the J gene TRBJ1-2, with 7 bases that match TRBD1. Germline V gene sequence: CDR1 SNHLY, CDR2 FYNNEI. The CDR3 is 13 amino acids. The ends lost 4 bases at V and 8 bases at J; junction bases unmatched: 7. CDR3 in amino acids: CASSARWDSGYTF. The CDR3, as DNA: TGTGCCAGCAGTGCAAGATGGGACAGCGGCTACACCTTC.